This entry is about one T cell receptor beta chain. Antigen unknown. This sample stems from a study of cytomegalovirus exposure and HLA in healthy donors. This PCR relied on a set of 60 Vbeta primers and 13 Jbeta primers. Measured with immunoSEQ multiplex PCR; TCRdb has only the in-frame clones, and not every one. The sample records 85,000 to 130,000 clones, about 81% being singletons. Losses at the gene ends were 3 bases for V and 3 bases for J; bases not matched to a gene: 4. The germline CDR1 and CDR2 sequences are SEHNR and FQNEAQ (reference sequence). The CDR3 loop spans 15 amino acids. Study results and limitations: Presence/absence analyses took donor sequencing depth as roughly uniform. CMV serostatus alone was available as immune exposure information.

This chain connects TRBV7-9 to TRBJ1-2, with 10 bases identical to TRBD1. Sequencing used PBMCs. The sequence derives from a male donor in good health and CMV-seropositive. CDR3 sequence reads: CASSFRTGGDYGYTF. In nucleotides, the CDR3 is TGTGCCAGCAGCTTTCGGACAGGGGGGGACTATGGCTACACCTTC.